Sequencing of this T cell receptor beta chain was carried out in a study of T cell changes during pregnancy in multiple sclerosis. Profiled with immunoSEQ multiplex PCR; TCRdb holds only in-frame clones, not every one. The top ten hold just over 2.5% of the sample, which has 65,000 to 95,000 clones, about 92% seen once. The CDR3 is made up of 17 amino acids. V was cut by 3 bases and J by 8 bases, with 22 bases left in between. Germline loops: CDR1 LGHNT, CDR2 FRNRAP. The receptor was derived from a female donor in good health, enrolled as a control in a pregnancy study. This material consisted of peripheral blood, taken after pregnancy. The V and J genes are TRBV12-5 and TRBJ1-4, with D perhaps TRBD1 (5 bases). The CDR3 nucleotides read TGTGCTAGTGGTTTCCACCATGACGAGAGACGGACAGAAAAACTGTTTTTT. Residues: CASGFHHDERRTEKLFF. Drawing the rest from reference TRBV12-5 and TRBJ1-4, the complete variable domain is DARVTQTPRHKVTEMGQEVTMRCQPILGHNTVFWYRQTMMQGLELLAYFRNRAPLDDSGMPKDRFSAEMPDATLATLKIQPSEPRDSAVYFCASGFHHDERRTEKLFFGSGTQLSVL.